These 7 T cell receptor beta chains share one sample of origin, sequenced in a study of blood T cell repertoires in COVID-19. Clones were sequenced by immunoSEQ multiplex PCR, and TCRdb holds only the in-frame ones, with some missing. The sample holds about 110,000 clones, 80% to 90% seen once. Sequenced sample: peripheral blood. These receptors came from a woman older than 75 with acute or convalescent COVID-19.

V is TRBV11-3 and J is TRBJ2-2, with 14 bases fitting TRBD2. V shed 3 bases and J 2 bases; nucleotides not matched to a gene: 5. The germline CDR1 and CDR2 sequences are SGHNT and YENEEA. The CDR3 spans 18 residues. CDR3 sequence reads: CASSLGLAGVGNTGELFF. CDR3 DNA: TGTGCCAGCAGCTTGGGACTAGCGGGGGTAGGAAACACCGGGGAGCTGTTTTTT.

This rearrangement joins TRBV20-1 to TRBJ2-1, with a tentative D call TRBD2 (6 bases). Germline loops: CDR1 DFQATT, CDR2 SNEGSKA (reference sequence). CDR3 length: 11 residues. V gave up 4 bases and J gave up 5 bases, with 6 bases separating them. CDR3 DNA sequence: TGCAGTGCTATAGCGGACAATGAGCAGTTCTTC. Translating it yields CSAIADNEQFF.

The rearrangement links TRBV7-8 to TRBJ1-1, with D possibly matching TRBD1 (5 bases). Trimming shortened V by 1 base and J by 5 bases, and 8 bases separated the two germline ends. The germline V gene encodes CDR1 SGHVS and CDR2 FQNEAQ. The CDR3 is 13 residues long. CDR3 residues: CASSLGAGTEAFF. The CDR3, as DNA: TGTGCCAGCAGCTTAGGGGCAGGGACTGAAGCTTTCTTT.

CDR3 coding DNA: TGTGCCAGCAAAGGGACAGGGGTGGAAAAACTGTTTTTT. It translates to CASKGTGVEKLFF. The V call is TRBV2, the J call TRBJ1-4; 10 bases fit TRBD1. V dropped 7 bases and J dropped 8; count of bases not matched to a gene: 4. The CDR3 loop spans 13 amino acids. CDR1 and CDR2 (germline): SNHLY, FYNNEI.

The CDR3 DNA follows: TGTGCCAGCACAAACCGGGACAGGGGTAATCAGCCCCAGCATTTT. Encoded protein: CASTNRDRGNQPQHF. The chain has TRBV28 and TRBJ1-5, with 10 positions matching TRBD1. CDR3 length equals 15 residues. Germline CDR1 MDHEN, CDR2 SYDVKM. V shed 7 bases, J shed 4 bases, and the junction held 7 bases outside the gene matches.

This clone turned up a few times. J is TRBJ1-6 and V is TRBV28; D is unresolved. V gave up 7 bases and J gave up 10 bases, with 14 bases separating them. CDR3 length equals 13 residues. Germline V CDR1 and CDR2: MDHEN, SYDVKM. The CDR3 DNA reads as TGTGCCAGCATGCCACCAGAGGGATCACCCCTCCACTTT. Protein: CASMPPEGSPLHF. The full variable domain, its missing parts supplied by reference TRBV28 and TRBJ1-6, is DVKVTQSSRYLVKRTGEKVFLECVQDMDHENMFWYRQDPGLGLRLIYFSYDVKMKEKGDIPEGYSVSREKKERFSLILESASTNQTSMYLCASMPPEGSPLHFGNGTRLTVT.

The V call is TRBV24-1, the J call TRBJ2-5; 7 bases match TRBD1. CDR1 and CDR2 from the germline V gene are KGHDR and SFDVKD. Trimming took 3 bases from V and 5 from J; bases not matched to a gene: 5. The CDR3 has 14 amino acids. The CDR3 protein is CATSDVTGVETQYF. In DNA, the CDR3 is TGTGCCACCAGTGATGTTACAGGGGTGGAGACCCAGTACTTC.